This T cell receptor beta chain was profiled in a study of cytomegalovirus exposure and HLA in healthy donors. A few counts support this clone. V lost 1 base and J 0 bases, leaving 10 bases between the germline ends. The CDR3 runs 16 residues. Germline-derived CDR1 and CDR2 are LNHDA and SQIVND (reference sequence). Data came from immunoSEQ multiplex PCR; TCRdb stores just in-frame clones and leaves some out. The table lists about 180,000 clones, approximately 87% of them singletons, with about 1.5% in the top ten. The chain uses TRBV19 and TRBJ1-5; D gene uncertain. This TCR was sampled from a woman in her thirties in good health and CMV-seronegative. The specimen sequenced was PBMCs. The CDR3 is CASSIVGFDSNQPQHF. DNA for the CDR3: TGTGCCAGTAGTATAGTCGGGTTCGATAGCAATCAGCCCCAGCATTTT.